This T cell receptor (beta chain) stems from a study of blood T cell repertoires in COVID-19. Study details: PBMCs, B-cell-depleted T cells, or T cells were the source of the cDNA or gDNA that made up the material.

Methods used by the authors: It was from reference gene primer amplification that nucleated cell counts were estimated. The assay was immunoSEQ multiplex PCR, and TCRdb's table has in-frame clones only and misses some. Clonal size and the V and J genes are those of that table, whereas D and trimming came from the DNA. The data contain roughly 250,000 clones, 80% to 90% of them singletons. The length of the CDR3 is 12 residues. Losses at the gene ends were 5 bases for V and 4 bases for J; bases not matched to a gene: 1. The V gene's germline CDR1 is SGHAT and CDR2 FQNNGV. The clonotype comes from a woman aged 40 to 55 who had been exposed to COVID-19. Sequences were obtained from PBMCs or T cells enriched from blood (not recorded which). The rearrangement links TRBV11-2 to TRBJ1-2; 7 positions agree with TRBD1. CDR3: CASSRQGYGYTF. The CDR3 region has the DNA TGTGCCAGCAGCCGACAGGGCTATGGCTACACCTTC.